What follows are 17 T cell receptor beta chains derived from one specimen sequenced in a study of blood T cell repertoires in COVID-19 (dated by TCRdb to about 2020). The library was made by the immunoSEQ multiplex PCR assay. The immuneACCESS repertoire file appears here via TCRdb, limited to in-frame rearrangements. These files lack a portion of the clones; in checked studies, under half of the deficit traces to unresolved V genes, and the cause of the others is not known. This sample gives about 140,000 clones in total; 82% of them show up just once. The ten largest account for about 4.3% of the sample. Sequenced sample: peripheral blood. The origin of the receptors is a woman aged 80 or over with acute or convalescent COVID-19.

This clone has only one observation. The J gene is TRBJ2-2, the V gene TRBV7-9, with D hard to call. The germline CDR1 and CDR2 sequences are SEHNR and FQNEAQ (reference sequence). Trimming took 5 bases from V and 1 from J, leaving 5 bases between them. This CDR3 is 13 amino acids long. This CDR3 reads CASSLLNTGELFF. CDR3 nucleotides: TGTGCCAGCAGCCTATTGAACACCGGGGAGCTGTTTTTT.

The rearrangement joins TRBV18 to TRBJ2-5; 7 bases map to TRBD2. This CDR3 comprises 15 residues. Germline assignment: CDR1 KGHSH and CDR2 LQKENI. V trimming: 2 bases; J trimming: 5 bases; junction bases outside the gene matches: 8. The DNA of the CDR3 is TGTGCCAGCTCACCAATCAGGCGGGAGCAGGAGACCCAGTACTTC. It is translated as CASSPIRREQETQYF.

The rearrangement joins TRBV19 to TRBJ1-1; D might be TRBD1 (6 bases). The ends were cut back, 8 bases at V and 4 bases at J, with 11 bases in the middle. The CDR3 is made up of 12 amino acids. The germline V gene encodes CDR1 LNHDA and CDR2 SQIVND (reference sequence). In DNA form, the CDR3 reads TGTGCCAGTGGGTGGGGGCCCACTGAAGCTTTCTTT. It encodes CASGWGPTEAFF. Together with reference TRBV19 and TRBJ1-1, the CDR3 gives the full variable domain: DGGITQSPKYLFRKEGQNVTLSCEQNLNHDAMYWYRQDPGQGLRLIYYSQIVNDFQKGDIAEGYSVSREKKESFPLTVTSAQKNPTAFYLCASGWGPTEAFFGQGTRLTVV.

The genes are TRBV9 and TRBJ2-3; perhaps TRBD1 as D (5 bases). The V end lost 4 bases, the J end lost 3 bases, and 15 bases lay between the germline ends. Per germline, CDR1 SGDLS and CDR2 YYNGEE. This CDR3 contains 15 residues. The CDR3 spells CASSIRPDSTDTQYF. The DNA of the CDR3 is TGTGCCAGCAGCATAAGACCCGACAGTACAGATACGCAGTATTTT.

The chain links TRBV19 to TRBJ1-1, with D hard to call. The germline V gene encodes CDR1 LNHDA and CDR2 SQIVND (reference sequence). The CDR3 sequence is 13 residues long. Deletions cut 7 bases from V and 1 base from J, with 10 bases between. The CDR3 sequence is CASTRQRNTEAFF. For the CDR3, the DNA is TGTGCCAGTACTAGGCAGAGGAACACTGAAGCTTTCTTT.

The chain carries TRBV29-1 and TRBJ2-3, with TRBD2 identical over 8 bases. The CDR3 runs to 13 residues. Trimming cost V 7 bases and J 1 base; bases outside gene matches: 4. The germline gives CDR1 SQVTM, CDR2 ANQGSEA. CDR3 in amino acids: CSAKAGGTDTQYF. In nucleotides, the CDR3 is TGCAGCGCTAAAGCGGGGGGCACAGATACGCAGTATTTT.

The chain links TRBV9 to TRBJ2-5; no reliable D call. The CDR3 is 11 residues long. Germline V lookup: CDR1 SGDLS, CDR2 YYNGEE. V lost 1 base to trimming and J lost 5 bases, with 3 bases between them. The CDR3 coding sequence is TGTGCCAGCAGCGTAAGCGAGACCCAGTACTTC. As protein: CASSVSETQYF.

CDR3 in amino acids: CASSWRWGPQHF. The CDR3 bases are TGTGCCAGCAGCTGGAGGTGGGGGCCCCAGCATTTT. V gene TRBV5-6 combines with J gene TRBJ1-5; no clear D gene. The length of the CDR3 is 12 residues. Germline V gene data show CDR1 as SGHDT and CDR2 as YYEEEE. Trimming stripped 3 bases from V and 9 bases from J, with 10 bases between.

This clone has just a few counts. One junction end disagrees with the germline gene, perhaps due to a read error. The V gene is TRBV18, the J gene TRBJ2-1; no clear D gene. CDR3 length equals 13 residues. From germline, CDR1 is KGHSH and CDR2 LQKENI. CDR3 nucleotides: TGTGCCAGCTCACCACCCAGTTACACTGAGCAGTTCTTC. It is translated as CASSPPSYTEQFF.

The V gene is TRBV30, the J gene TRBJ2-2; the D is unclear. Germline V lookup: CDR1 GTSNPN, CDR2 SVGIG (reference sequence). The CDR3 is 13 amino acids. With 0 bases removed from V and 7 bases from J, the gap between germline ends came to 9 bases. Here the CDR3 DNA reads TGTGCCTGGAGTGTACGGGTTTACGGGGAGCTGTTTTTT. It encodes CAWSVRVYGELFF.

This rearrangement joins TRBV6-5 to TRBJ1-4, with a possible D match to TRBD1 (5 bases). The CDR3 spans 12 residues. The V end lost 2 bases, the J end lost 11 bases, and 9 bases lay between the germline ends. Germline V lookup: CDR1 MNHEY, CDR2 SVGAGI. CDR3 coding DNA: TGTGCCAGCAGTTACCGGGGGAGTAAACTGTTTTTT. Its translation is CASSYRGSKLFF.

The chain's CDR3 is CASGIQGARVSPLHF. The CDR3 DNA reads TGTGCCAGCGGGATTCAGGGGGCGCGGGTTTCACCCCTCCACTTT. This rearrangement joins TRBV5-4 to TRBJ1-6; 8 positions agree with TRBD1. The trim removed 7 bases at V and 9 bases at J, leaving 12 bases unmatched. The germline V gene encodes CDR1 SGHNT and CDR2 YYREEE (reference sequence). The length of the CDR3 is 15 residues.

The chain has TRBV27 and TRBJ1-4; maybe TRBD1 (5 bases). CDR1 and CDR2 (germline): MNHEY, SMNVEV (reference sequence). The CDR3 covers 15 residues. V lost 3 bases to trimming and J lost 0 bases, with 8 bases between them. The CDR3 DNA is TGTGCCAGCAGTTTCGCCAGGGCAACTAATGAAAAACTGTTTTTT. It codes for CASSFARATNEKLFF.

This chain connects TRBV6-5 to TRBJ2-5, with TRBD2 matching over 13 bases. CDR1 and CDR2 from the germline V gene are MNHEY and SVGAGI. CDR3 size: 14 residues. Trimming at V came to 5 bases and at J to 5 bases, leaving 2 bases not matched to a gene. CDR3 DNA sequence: TGTGCCAGCAGTAAACTAGCGGGAGGGGAGACCCAGTACTTC. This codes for CASSKLAGGETQYF.

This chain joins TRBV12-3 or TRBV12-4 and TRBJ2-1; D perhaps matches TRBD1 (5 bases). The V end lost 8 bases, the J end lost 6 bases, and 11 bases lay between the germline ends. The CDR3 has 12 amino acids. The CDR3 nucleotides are TGTGCCAGCGGGGCAGCTCGCAATGAGCAGTTCTTC. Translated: CASGAARNEQFF.

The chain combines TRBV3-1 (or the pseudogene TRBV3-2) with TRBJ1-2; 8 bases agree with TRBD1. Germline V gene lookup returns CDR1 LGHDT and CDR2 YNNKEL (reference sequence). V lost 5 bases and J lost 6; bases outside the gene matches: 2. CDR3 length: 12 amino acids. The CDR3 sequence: CASSSGGNGYTF. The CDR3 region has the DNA TGTGCCAGCAGCTCAGGGGGCAATGGCTACACCTTC.

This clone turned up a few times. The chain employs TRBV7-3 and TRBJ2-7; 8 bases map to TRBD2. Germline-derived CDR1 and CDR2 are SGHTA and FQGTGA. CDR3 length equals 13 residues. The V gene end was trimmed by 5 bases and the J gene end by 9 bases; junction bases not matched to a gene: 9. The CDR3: CASSPGGGSRQYF. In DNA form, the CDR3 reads TGTGCCAGCAGCCCGGGAGGGGGGAGCCGGCAGTACTTC.